These 26 T cell receptor beta chains came from one sample sequenced in a study of T cell changes during pregnancy in multiple sclerosis. Profiled with immunoSEQ multiplex PCR; TCRdb holds only in-frame clones, not every one. Among approximately 40,000 clones listed, 91% were seen once. The sample was CD8+ T cells from peripheral blood mononuclear cells, taken after pregnancy. The source of these receptors is a female donor with multiple sclerosis, enrolled in a pregnancy study.

This chain uses TRBV27 with TRBJ2-7; weak D call: TRBD2 (7 bases). V was trimmed by 4 bases and J by 2 bases, leaving 18 bases between them. Germline V gene sequence: CDR1 MNHEY, CDR2 SMNVEV (reference sequence). The CDR3 sequence is 16 residues long. CDR3 sequence (DNA): TGTGCCAGCAGTTCTAGGGGGGGCGGGAACCCCTACGAGCAGTACTTC. The encoded protein is CASSSRGGGNPYEQYF.

V gene TRBV5-1 combines with J gene TRBJ2-7, with 7 bases aligning to TRBD2. This CDR3 has 17 amino acids. V gave up 0 bases and J gave up 0 bases; unmatched junction bases: 9. Germline loops: CDR1 SGHRS, CDR2 YFSETQ. CDR3 in amino acids: CASSLGGRAGSSYEQYF. CDR3 sequence (DNA): TGCGCCAGCAGCTTGGGAGGGAGAGCGGGAAGCTCCTACGAGCAGTACTTC.

The chain recombines TRBV9 with TRBJ2-1; D may be TRBD1 (5 bases). The CDR3 has 13 residues. Trimming left V 4 bases short and J 8 bases short, with 13 bases between. Germline V gene sequence: CDR1 SGDLS, CDR2 YYNGEE. This chain's CDR3 is CASSPGHKYEQFF. CDR3 DNA sequence: TGTGCCAGCAGCCCTGGACACAAGTATGAGCAGTTCTTC.

The rearrangement uses TRBV9 and TRBJ2-4; weak D call: TRBD2 (5 bases). Trimming pared 4 bases from V and 9 bases from J, leaving 17 bases between. The CDR3 has 14 residues. Germline V lookup: CDR1 SGDLS, CDR2 YYNGEE. In nucleotides, the CDR3 is TGTGCCAGCAGCCCCTCGACTAAAGGCCTCATTCAGTACTTC. Translated, it gives CASSPSTKGLIQYF.

J is TRBJ1-1 and V is TRBV7-9, with D hard to call. This CDR3 spans 14 amino acids. Trimming removed 8 bases from V and 0 bases from J, with 13 bases in between. Germline CDR1 is SEHNR and CDR2 is FQNEAQ (reference sequence). Here the CDR3 reads CASSIGGLNTEAFF. The CDR3 DNA sequence: TGTGCCAGCTCCATCGGAGGCCTGAACACTGAAGCTTTCTTT.

Here the CDR3 reads CASSLAPGTYNSPLHF. CDR3 nucleotides: TGCGCCAGCAGCTTGGCCCCCGGGACATATAATTCACCCCTCCACTTT. The chain recombines TRBV5-1 with TRBJ1-6; TRBD1 is a possible D gene (6 bases). Per germline, CDR1 SGHRS and CDR2 YFSETQ. With 0 bases removed from V and 4 bases from J, the gap between germline ends came to 11 bases. CDR3 length equals 16 residues.

This rearrangement joins TRBV10-1 to TRBJ2-3, with 9 bases aligning to TRBD2. V was pared by 2 bases and J by 4 bases, with 7 bases of the junction left unmatched. Germline CDR1 is WNHNN and CDR2 is SYGVQD (reference sequence). The CDR3 is made up of 16 amino acids. The CDR3 is CASSERPSGNADTQYF. The CDR3 bases are TGCGCCAGCAGTGAGAGGCCTAGCGGGAACGCAGATACGCAGTATTTT.

V and J are TRBV9 and TRBJ2-7; D unclear. Trimming removed 0 bases at V and 1 base at J, with 8 bases between. Germline-derived CDR1 and CDR2 are SGDLS and YYNGEE. This CDR3 comprises 14 residues. CDR3 sequence (DNA): TGTGCCAGCAGCGTAGGTCCCGTTTCCTACGAGCAGTACTTC. Its translation is CASSVGPVSYEQYF.

The chain employs TRBV27 and TRBJ2-7, with 8 bases aligning to TRBD2. Trimming at V came to 10 bases and at J to 3 bases, leaving 8 bases not matched to a gene. Germline V gene sequence: CDR1 MNHEY, CDR2 SMNVEV (reference sequence). CDR3 length equals 13 residues. The CDR3 spells CATQREWGYEQYF. The DNA for the CDR3 is TGTGCCACCCAGCGGGAGTGGGGCTACGAGCAGTACTTC.

This CDR3 reads CASSSSGQFYEQYF. The CDR3 bases are TGTGCCAGCAGTTCATCGGGACAGTTCTACGAGCAGTACTTC. The chain couples TRBV27 to TRBJ2-7; TRBD1 matches 7 bases. The CDR3 runs 14 residues. Trimming at V came to 4 bases and at J to 3 bases, leaving 6 bases not matched to a gene. Looked up from germline, CDR1 is MNHEY and CDR2 is SMNVEV (reference sequence).

This chain joins TRBV28 and TRBJ2-7, with no clear D. The CDR3 has 12 amino acids. From germline, CDR1 is MDHEN and CDR2 SYDVKM. Trimming cost V 3 bases and J 6 bases, with 9 bases left between them. CDR3 sequence (DNA): TGTGCCAGCAGTTTCCCACTCCGCGAGCAGTACTTC. Translated, it gives CASSFPLREQYF.

The chain employs TRBV6-1 and TRBJ1-5, with D uncertain. Germline CDR1 is MNHNS and CDR2 is SASEGT. The CDR3 is 15 residues long. Between the trimmed V and J ends, which lost 2 bases and 0 bases, there was a span of 8 bases. The CDR3 reads CASSEFVNSNQPQHF. The CDR3 DNA follows: TGTGCCAGCAGTGAATTTGTAAATAGCAATCAGCCCCAGCATTTT.

The count of this clone is one. This chain uses TRBV30 with TRBJ2-7, with 8 positions matching TRBD1. CDR3 size: 14 residues. The V and J ends lost 0 bases and 2 bases, in that order; junction bases with no gene match: 3. Germline CDR1 and CDR2: GTSNPN and SVGIG (reference sequence). CDR3 loop: CAWSVRQGPYEQYF. CDR3 DNA: TGTGCCTGGAGTGTGAGACAGGGGCCCTACGAGCAGTACTTC.

The chain employs TRBV4-1 and TRBJ2-3; tentatively, D is TRBD1 (6 bases). CDR1 is MGHRA, CDR2 YSYEKL, per germline. CDR3 length: 15 amino acids. The V end was cut by 4 bases, the J end by 0 bases, with 11 bases between. The CDR3 bases are TGCGCCAGCAGCCTACAGGGTCGGAGCACAGATACGCAGTATTTT. The encoded protein is CASSLQGRSTDTQYF.

This clone was seen only once. The J gene is TRBJ1-2, the V gene TRBV6-1; TRBD1 aligns across 7 bases. After removal of 11 bases from V and 0 bases from J, the junction contained 9 bases not matched to a gene. Germline V gene data show CDR1 as MNHNS and CDR2 as SASEGT. The CDR3 covers 14 residues. The CDR3 DNA reads TGTGCCGGTGGGACAGAGACCTCTAACTATGGCTACACCTTC. Its translation is CAGGTETSNYGYTF.

The rearrangement links TRBV6-6 to TRBJ1-1; unclear D gene. The germline V gene encodes CDR1 MNHNY and CDR2 SVGAGI (reference sequence). Trimming left V 8 bases short and J 1 base short, with 5 bases between. This CDR3 spans 11 amino acids. CDR3 nucleotides: TGTGCCAGCCCAGGGAACACTGAAGCTTTCTTT. Its protein product is CASPGNTEAFF.

The chain is built from TRBV5-5 and TRBJ2-7; D not resolved. The CDR3 is made up of 14 amino acids. CDR1 and CDR2 (germline): SGHKS, YYEKEE (reference sequence). Between the trimmed V and J ends, which lost 3 bases and 2 bases, there was a span of 12 bases. CDR3 amino acids: CASSSPTDTYEQYF. The CDR3 DNA follows: TGTGCCAGCAGCTCCCCCACTGATACCTACGAGCAGTACTTC. Full variable domain (remainder filled in from reference TRBV5-5 and TRBJ2-7): DAGVTQSPTHLIKTRGQQVTLRCSPISGHKSVSWYQQVLGQGPQFIFQYYEKEERGRGNFPDRFSARQFPNYSSELNVNALLLGDSALYLCASSSPTDTYEQYFGPGTRLTVT.

The chain has TRBV5-6 and TRBJ2-2; 10 nucleotides line up with TRBD2. With V trimmed by 2 bases and J by 7 bases, 5 bases remained unmatched. Germline V CDR1 and CDR2: SGHDT, YYEEEE. The CDR3 is 15 amino acids. The CDR3, as DNA: TGTGCCAGCAGCTTTCACAGACTAGCGGGCGGGGAGCTGTTTTTT. It translates to CASSFHRLAGGELFF.

CDR3 in amino acids: CASRQSGVSYNEQFF. CDR3 DNA sequence: TGTGCCAGCAGGCAGAGCGGGGTTTCCTACAATGAGCAGTTCTTC. The chain links TRBV6-5 to TRBJ2-1, with 7 bases lining up with TRBD2. CDR1 MNHEY and CDR2 SVGAGI come from the germline V gene. Trimming removed 6 bases from V and 1 base from J; junction bases left unmatched: 6. This CDR3 spans 15 amino acids.

This clone is a singleton in its sample. The V call is TRBV30, the J call TRBJ1-5, with 9 bases fitting TRBD1. The CDR3 extends over 14 amino acids. V shed 5 bases, J shed 3 bases, and the junction held 5 bases outside the gene matches. In germline, CDR1 is GTSNPN, CDR2 SVGIG (reference sequence). The CDR3 sequence: CAWSGDRANQPQHF. The CDR3 bases are TGTGCCTGGTCCGGGGACAGGGCCAATCAGCCCCAGCATTTT.

V usage is TRBV11-2 and J usage is TRBJ2-1, with 13 bases identical to TRBD2. The CDR3 totals 16 residues. Germline assignment: CDR1 SGHAT and CDR2 FQNNGV. V lost 1 base to trimming and J lost 12 bases; unmatched junction nucleotides: 9. In nucleotides, the CDR3 is TGTGCCAGCAGCTTAGTGGCGACTAGCGGGAGGAAGGGGCAGTTCTTC. Translation: CASSLVATSGRKGQFF.

The chain combines TRBV5-1 with TRBJ2-1, with 9 bases matching TRBD1. Germline values: CDR1 SGHRS, CDR2 YFSETQ. The CDR3 is 14 residues long. V trimming: 2 bases; J trimming: 7 bases; junction bases outside the gene matches: 4. For the CDR3, the DNA is TGCGCCAGCAGCTTCAGACAGGGGGGAAATGAGCAGTTCTTC. Protein sequence: CASSFRQGGNEQFF.

This clone was seen once. The chain combines TRBV9 with TRBJ2-2; D is unclear. Trimming stripped 0 bases from V and 5 bases from J, with 5 bases between. Germline V lookup: CDR1 SGDLS, CDR2 YYNGEE. There are 13 residues in the CDR3. CDR3 sequence (DNA): TGTGCCAGCAGCGTAGGAGAAACCGGGGAGCTGTTTTTT. Its translation is CASSVGETGELFF.

The chain uses TRBV27 and TRBJ2-4; the D is unclear. CDR1 and CDR2 (germline): MNHEY, SMNVEV (reference sequence). V was pared by 8 bases and J by 4 bases, with 9 bases between. The CDR3 runs 12 residues. The CDR3 is CASFSPKNIQYF. DNA for the CDR3: TGTGCCAGCTTTTCCCCGAAAAACATTCAGTACTTC.

This rearrangement joins TRBV6-1 to TRBJ2-1; tentative D call: TRBD1 (5 bases). This CDR3 contains 12 residues. Trimming left V 7 bases short and J 7 bases short, with 11 bases between. Germline V gene lookup returns CDR1 MNHNS and CDR2 SASEGT. The CDR3 sequence is CASMQGSNEQFF. Written as DNA, the CDR3 is TGTGCCAGCATGCAGGGAAGTAATGAGCAGTTCTTC.

This chain uses TRBV4-2 with TRBJ1-2; D is perhaps TRBD1 (6 bases). The CDR3 contains 14 residues. V lost 1 base and J lost 4, with 10 bases in between. Germline V gene lookup returns CDR1 LGHNA and CDR2 YNFKEQ. CDR3 nucleotide sequence: TGTGCCAGCAGCCAAGGTACAGGGACCTATGGCTACACCTTC. Translated: CASSQGTGTYGYTF.